This entry features one TCR beta chain sequence. The antigen is unknown. In building TCR beta libraries, iRepertoire HTBI primers were used together with Arm-PCR of CDR3 regions. In the study's own analysis: From all samples, identification returned 12 to 15 TRBJ and roughly 65 TRBV segments. TCRdb ran MiXCR on the multiplex PCR reads and lists one entry per CDR3 protein. These V and J calls are TCRdb output, not the study's own analysis. This table holds hundreds of thousands of distinct CDR3 sequences, 15% to 20% found once. This record comes from a study of regulatory T cells in long-lasting Graves disease. Study results and caveats: TRBV28 was favored in persistent disease, as were TRBJ1-2 and TRBJ2-5.

Described time point: newly diagnosed GD, antithyroid drugs for less than 3 months. Construction of the TCR library relied on RNA isolated from PBMCs. Trimming removed 7 bases at V and 6 bases at J, with 25 bases between. The CDR3 contains 17 residues. CDR1 is MNHNS and CDR2 is SASEGT in the germline V gene. In addition, the sample was reused for a study of T cells in Graves' hyperthyroidism and ophthalmopathy.

V gene TRBV6-1 combines with J gene TRBJ1-5, with a weak D call TRBD1 (6 bases). The TCR comes from a woman in her forties or fifties with Graves disease. Sequenced material: peripheral blood mononuclear cells (PBMCs), taken at new diagnosis, from a patient treated with antithyroid drugs. The chain's CDR3 is CASTTPRGLRGSQPQHF. The CDR3 DNA reads TGTGCCAGCACCACTCCGAGGGGCCTCAGGGGCAGTCAGCCCCAGCATTTT.